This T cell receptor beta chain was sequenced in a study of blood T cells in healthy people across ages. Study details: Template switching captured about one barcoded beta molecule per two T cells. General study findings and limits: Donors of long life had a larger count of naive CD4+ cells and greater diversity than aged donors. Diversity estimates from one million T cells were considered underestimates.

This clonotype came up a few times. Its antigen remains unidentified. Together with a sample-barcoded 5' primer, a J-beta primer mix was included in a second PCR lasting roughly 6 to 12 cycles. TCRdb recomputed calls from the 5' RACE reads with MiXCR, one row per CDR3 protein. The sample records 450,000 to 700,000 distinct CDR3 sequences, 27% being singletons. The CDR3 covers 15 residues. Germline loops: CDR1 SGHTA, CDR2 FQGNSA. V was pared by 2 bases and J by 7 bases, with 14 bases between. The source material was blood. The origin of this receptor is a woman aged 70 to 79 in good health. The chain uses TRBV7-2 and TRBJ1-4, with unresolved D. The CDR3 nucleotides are TGTGCCAGCAGCTTAATGGGAATCCAAGGTGAAAAACTGTTTTTT. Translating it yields CASSLMGIQGEKLFF.